This T cell receptor (beta chain) is drawn from a study of cytomegalovirus exposure and HLA in healthy donors. Overall study findings and caveats: TCR beta V- and J-gene trimming, according to a later analysis, was linked to a missense DCLRE1C variant. In a later analysis, a genetic analysis reported fewer productive-TCR N-insertions in an Asian-associated ancestry cluster than the cohort average.

Each of the donors was a healthy bone marrow donor. This PCR relied on a set of 60 Vbeta primers and 13 Jbeta primers. This table comes from immunoSEQ multiplex PCR, and its TCRdb copy is limited to in-frame clones, with some not included. The repertoire consists of about 170,000 clones, with roughly 78% occurring once and the leading ten covering 1%. CDR3 size: 12 residues. The V gene's germline CDR1 is LNHDA and CDR2 SQIVND (reference sequence). V was trimmed by 3 bases and J by 10 bases, leaving 12 bases between them. About this clone itself: Its antigen is currently unknown.

This clonotype was obtained from a woman between 50 and 59 years old in good health and CMV-seropositive. The sample consisted of PBMCs. The chain is built from TRBV19 and TRBJ1-1, with a tentative D call TRBD1 (5 bases). CDR3 coding DNA: TGTGCCAGTAGTATGGTAGGAGGGGTAGCTTTCTTT. Translating gives CASSMVGGVAFF.